This T cell receptor (beta chain) is from a study of T cell repertoires in cytomegalovirus infection. TCRdb re-called the reads through MiXCR, storing one row per CDR3 protein. This sample has 450,000 to 550,000 distinct CDR3 sequences, with under 45% found just once. The CDR3 has 15 amino acids. Trimming cost V 2 bases and J 4 bases, with 15 bases left between them. The germline V gene has CDR1 MGHRA and CDR2 YSYEKL. This clonotype appeared once. The antigen is unknown. The V call is TRBV4-1, the J call TRBJ2-7; D is ambiguous. This sequence originates from a human donor in good health (CMV status not recorded). Some clones in this sample may be carry-over from other donors' samples. The starting material was cultured PBMCs, obtained from culture after CMV antigen stimulation. Here the CDR3 reads CASSQNPQFGYEQYF. The CDR3 bases are TGCGCCAGCAGCCAAAACCCCCAGTTTGGGTACGAGCAGTACTTC.